This TCR beta chain was sequenced in a study of regulatory T cells in long-lasting Graves disease. Study results and limitations: Rather than thyroid tissue, only peripheral blood underwent study.

V trimming: 1 base; J trimming: 0 bases; junction bases outside the gene matches: 4. Germline V gene lookup returns CDR1 SQVTM and CDR2 ANQGSEA. The CDR3 sequence is 15 residues long. This clonotype has ten or more counts. Antigen: not known. The TCR beta library used iRepertoire HTBI primers with Arm-PCR amplification of CDR3. Via MiXCR, TCRdb re-called the multiplex PCR reads, giving one row per CDR3 protein. The sample records about 620,000 distinct CDR3 sequences, around 15% being singletons. Regarding time point: newly diagnosed GD, antithyroid drugs for less than 3 months. Extracted RNA from PBMCs served as the source of the TCR library. EDTA tubes collected approximately 10 milliliters of peripheral blood. This sample also appeared in a second study, on T cells in Graves' hyperthyroidism and ophthalmopathy.

The J gene is TRBJ2-7, the V gene TRBV29-1; 9 bases align to TRBD1. This TCR derives from a woman aged 25 to 45 with Graves disease. This specimen was peripheral blood mononuclear cells (PBMCs), taken at new diagnosis, from a patient treated with antithyroid drugs. This CDR3 is CSVEADRGLSYEQYF. The CDR3 coding sequence is TGCAGCGTTGAAGCGGACAGGGGTCTCTCCTACGAGCAGTACTTC.